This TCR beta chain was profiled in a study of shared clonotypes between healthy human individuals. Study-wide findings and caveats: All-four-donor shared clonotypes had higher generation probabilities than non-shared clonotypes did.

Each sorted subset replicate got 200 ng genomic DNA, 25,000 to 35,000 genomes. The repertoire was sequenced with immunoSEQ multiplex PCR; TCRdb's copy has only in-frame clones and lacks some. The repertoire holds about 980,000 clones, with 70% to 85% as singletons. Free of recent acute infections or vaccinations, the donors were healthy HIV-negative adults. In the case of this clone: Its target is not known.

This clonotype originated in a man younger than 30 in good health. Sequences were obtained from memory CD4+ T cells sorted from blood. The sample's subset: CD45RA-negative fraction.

The CDR3 loop is CASSQTGGTYGETQYF. CDR3 nucleotide sequence: TGTGCCAGCAGCCAGACAGGGGGGACTTATGGGGAGACCCAGTACTTC. The chain links TRBV5-6 to TRBJ2-5; 9 bases are shared with TRBD1. Germline V gives CDR1 SGHDT, CDR2 YYEEEE. The CDR3 sequence is 16 residues long. V shed 4 bases and J 5 bases; nucleotides not matched to a gene: 12.